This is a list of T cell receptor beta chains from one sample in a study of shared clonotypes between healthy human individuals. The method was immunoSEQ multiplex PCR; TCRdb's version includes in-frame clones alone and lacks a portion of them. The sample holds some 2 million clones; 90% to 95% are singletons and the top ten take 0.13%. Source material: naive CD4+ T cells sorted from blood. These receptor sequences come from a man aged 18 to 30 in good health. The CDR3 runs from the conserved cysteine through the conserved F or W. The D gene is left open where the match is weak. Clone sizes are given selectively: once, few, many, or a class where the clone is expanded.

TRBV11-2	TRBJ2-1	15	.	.	TGTGCCAGCAGCTTACAGGATAGCGTAAACAATGAGCAGTTCTTC	CASSLQDSVNNEQFF
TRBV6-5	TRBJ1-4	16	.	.	TGTGCCAGCAGTTACTCGCGGCGCCCAAGAGAGGAAAAACTGTTTTTT	CASSYSRRPREEKLFF
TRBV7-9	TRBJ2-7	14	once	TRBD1	TGTGCCAGCAGTCGTACAGGGGGCTCCTACGAGCAGTACTTC	CASSRTGGSYEQYF
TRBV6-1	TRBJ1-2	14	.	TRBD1	TGTGCCAGCAGTGCGACAGGGGGAAGCTATGGCTACACCTTC	CASSATGGSYGYTF
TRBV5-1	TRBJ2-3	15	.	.	TGCGCCAGCAGCTTGGCAGGCAGGGCCATCGATACGCAGTATTTT	CASSLAGRAIDTQYF
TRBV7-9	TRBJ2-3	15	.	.	TGTGCCAGCAGCTTAGAGGGGCTTTACACAGATACGCAGTATTTT	CASSLEGLYTDTQYF
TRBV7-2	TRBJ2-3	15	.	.	TGTGCCAGCAGCTTAGAGGCGGGAGACAGGGCTACGCAGTATTTT	CASSLEAGDRATQYF
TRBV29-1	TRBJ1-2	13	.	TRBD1	TGCAGCGTTGGGGACAGGGCGAACTATGGCTACACCTTC	CSVGDRANYGYTF
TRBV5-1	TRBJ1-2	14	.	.	TGCGCCAGCAGCCCGGGAGAAGGGAACTATGGCTACACCTTC	CASSPGEGNYGYTF
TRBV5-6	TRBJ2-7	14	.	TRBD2	TGTGCCAGCAGTCTTAGCGGGAGTCTCTACGAGCAGTACTTC	CASSLSGSLYEQYF
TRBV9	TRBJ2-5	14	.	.	TGTGCCAGCAGCGTAGGAGGCAGCGGAGAGACCCAGTACTTC	CASSVGGSGETQYF
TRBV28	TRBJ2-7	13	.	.	TGTGCCAGCAGTTTTGACACCTCCTACGAGCAGTACTTC	CASSFDTSYEQYF
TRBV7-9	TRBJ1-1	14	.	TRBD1	TGTGCCAGCAGCGCACAAGACAGGGGTACTGAAGCTTTCTTT	CASSAQDRGTEAFF
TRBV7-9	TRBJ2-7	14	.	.	TGTGCCAGCAGCTTAGGGGCCGGGACCGGCGAGCAGTACTTC	CASSLGAGTGEQYF
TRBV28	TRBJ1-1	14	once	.	TGTGCCAGCAGGGGAGTGAGAACAAACACTGAAGCTTTCTTT	CASRGVRTNTEAFF
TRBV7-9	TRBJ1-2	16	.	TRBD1	TGTGCCAGCAGCCCCCGGACAGGGGGCTTTAACTATGGCTACACCTTC	CASSPRTGGFNYGYTF
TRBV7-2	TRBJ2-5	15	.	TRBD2	TGTGCCAGCAGCTTTGGCGGGAGGGACGAAGAGACCCAGTACTTC	CASSFGGRDEETQYF
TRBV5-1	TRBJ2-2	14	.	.	TGCGCCAGCAGCTCCGAAGGGCACACCGGGGAGCTGTTTTTT	CASSSEGHTGELFF
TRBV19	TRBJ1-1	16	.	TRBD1	TGTGCCAGTAGTATAGATCTTAACAGGGGGAACACTGAAGCTTTCTTT	CASSIDLNRGNTEAFF
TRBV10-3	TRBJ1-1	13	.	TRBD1	TGTGCCACGACGACAGGGGGCGGATATGAAGCTTTCTTT	CATTTGGGYEAFF
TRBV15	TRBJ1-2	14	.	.	TGTGCCACCAGCAGAGACGGGACGATCTATGGCTACACCTTC	CATSRDGTIYGYTF
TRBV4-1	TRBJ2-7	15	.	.	TGCGCCAGCAGCCAAGGCCCCCCTAACAGGTACGAGCAGTACTTC	CASSQGPPNRYEQYF
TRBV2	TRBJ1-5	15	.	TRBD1	TGTGCCAGCAGTGGCGTCAGGGGGAGCAATCAGCCCCAGCATTTT	CASSGVRGSNQPQHF
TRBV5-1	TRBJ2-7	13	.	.	TGCGCCAGCAGCCACGGACAGACTTACGAGCAGTACTTC	CASSHGQTYEQYF
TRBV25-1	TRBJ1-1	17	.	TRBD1	TGTGCCAGCAGTGACAACCCGTCCGGGACAGGGGGCTCTGAAGCTTTCTTT	CASSDNPSGTGGSEAFF
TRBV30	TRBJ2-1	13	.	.	TGTGCCTGGAGTGGACAGTCCGGCAATGAGCAGTTCTTC	CAWSGQSGNEQFF
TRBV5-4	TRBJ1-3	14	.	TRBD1	TGTGCCAGCAGCAAGGGACAGAGAGAAAACACCATATATTTT	CASSKGQRENTIYF
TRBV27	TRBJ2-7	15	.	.	TGTGCCAGCAGTTTACTGGGGCGAAGCTCCTACGAGCAGTACTTC	CASSLLGRSSYEQYF
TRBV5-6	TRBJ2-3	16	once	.	TGTGCCAGCAGCTCCTCCAGGGTTGTGAGCACAGATACGCAGTATTTT	CASSSSRVVSTDTQYF
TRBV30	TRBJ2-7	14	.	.	TGTGCCTGGAGTGTACGTTCATACTCCTACGAGCAGTACTTC	CAWSVRSYSYEQYF
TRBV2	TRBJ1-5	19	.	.	TGTGCCAGCTCTTTTCCCGCGGCCCGAATTTACAGGAATAATCAGCCCCAGCATTTT	CASSFPAARIYRNNQPQHF
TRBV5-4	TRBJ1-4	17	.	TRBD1	TGTGCCAGCAGCTTGATAGGACAGGGGAGTTTTGGGGAAAAACTGTTTTTT	CASSLIGQGSFGEKLFF
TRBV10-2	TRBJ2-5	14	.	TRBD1	TGCGCCAGCAGCTTGACAGGGAATGTAGAGACCCAGTACTTC	CASSLTGNVETQYF
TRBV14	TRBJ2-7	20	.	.	TGTGCCAGCAGCCCAGCCCTCAGGGCCCCCGGCGGCTACATGAGCTACGAGCAGTACTTC	CASSPALRAPGGYMSYEQYF
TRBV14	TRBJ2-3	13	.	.	TGTGCCAGCAGCCAAGAAGGAACAGATACGCAGTATTTT	CASSQEGTDTQYF
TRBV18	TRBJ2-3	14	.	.	TGTGCCAGCTCACCCCTCCGGGCCACAGATACGCAGTATTTT	CASSPLRATDTQYF
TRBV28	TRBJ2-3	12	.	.	TGTGCCAGCAGTCTAAGCACAGATACGCAGTATTTT	CASSLSTDTQYF
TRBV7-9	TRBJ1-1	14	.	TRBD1	TGTGCCAGCAGCCAAGGGACAGGAAACACTGAAGCTTTCTTT	CASSQGTGNTEAFF
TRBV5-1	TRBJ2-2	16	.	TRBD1	TGCGCCAGCAGCTTGGGCGGGACAGGCAACACCGGGGAGCTGTTTTTT	CASSLGGTGNTGELFF
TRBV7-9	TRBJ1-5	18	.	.	TGTGCCAGCAGCTTATTCCGAATGCAGGGTCCGGGGAATCAGCCCCAGCATTTT	CASSLFRMQGPGNQPQHF
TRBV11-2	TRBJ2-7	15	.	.	TGTGCCAGCAGGCCTCCGGGACGGAATTCCTACGAGCAGTACTTC	CASRPPGRNSYEQYF
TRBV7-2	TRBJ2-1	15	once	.	TGTGCCAGCAGCAAACAGGGTACCATTTACAATGAGCAGTTCTTC	CASSKQGTIYNEQFF